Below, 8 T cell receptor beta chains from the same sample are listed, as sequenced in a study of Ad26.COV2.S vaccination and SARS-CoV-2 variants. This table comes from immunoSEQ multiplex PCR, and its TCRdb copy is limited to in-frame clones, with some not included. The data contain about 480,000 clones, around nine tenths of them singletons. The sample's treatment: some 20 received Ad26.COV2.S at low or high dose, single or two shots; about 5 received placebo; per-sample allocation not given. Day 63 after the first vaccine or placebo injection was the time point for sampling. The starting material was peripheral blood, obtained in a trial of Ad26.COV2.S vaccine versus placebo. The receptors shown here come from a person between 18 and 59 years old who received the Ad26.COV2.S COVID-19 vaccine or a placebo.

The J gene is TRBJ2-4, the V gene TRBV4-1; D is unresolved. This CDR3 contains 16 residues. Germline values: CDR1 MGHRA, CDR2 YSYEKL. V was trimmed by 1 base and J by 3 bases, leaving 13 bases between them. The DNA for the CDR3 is TGCGCCAGCAGCCAAGTACCCCCGGATAGCAAAAACATTCAGTACTTC. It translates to CASSQVPPDSKNIQYF.

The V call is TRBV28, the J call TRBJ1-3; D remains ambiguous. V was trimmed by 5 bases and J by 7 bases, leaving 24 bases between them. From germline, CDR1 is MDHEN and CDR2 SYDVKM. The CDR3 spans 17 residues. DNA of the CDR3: TGTGCCAGCAGTCCGTACCAGACTCCCTTGTTGGGCAACACCATATATTTT. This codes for CASSPYQTPLLGNTIYF.

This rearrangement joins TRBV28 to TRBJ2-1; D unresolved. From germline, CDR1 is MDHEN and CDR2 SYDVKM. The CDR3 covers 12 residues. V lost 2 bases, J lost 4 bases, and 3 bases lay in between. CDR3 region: CASSLRYNEQFF. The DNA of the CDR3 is TGTGCCAGCAGTTTAAGGTACAATGAGCAGTTCTTC. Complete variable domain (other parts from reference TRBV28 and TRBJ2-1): DVKVTQSSRYLVKRTGEKVFLECVQDMDHENMFWYRQDPGLGLRLIYFSYDVKMKEKGDIPEGYSVSREKKERFSLILESASTNQTSMYLCASSLRYNEQFFGPGTRLTVL.

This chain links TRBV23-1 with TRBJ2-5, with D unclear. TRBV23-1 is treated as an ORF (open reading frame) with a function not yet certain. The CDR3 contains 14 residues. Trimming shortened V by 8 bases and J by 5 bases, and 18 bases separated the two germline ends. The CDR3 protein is CASPQPHPPETQYF. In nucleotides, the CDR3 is TGCGCCAGCCCACAGCCGCACCCTCCGGAGACCCAGTACTTC.

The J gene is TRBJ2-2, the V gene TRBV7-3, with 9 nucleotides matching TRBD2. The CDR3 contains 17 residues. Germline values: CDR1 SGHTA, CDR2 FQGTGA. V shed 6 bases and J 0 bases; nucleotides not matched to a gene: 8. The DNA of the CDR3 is TGTGCCAGCAGACGTGTGGGCGGGAGGGCGAACACCGGGGAGCTGTTTTTT. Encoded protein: CASRRVGGRANTGELFF.

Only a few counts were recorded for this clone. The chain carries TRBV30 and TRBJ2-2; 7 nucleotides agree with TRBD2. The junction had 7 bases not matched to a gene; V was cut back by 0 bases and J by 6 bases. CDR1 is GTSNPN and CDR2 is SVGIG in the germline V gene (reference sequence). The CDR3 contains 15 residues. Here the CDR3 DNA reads TGTGCCTGGAGTGTACTGCAGGGAGGGTCCGGGGAGCTGTTTTTT. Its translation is CAWSVLQGGSGELFF.

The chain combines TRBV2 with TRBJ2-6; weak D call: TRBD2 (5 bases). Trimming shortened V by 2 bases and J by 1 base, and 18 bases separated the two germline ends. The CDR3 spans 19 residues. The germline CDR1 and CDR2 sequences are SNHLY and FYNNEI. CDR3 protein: CASSELSAGPGSGANVLTF. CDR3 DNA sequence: TGTGCCAGCAGTGAATTAAGTGCGGGCCCCGGGTCTGGGGCCAACGTCCTGACTTTC.

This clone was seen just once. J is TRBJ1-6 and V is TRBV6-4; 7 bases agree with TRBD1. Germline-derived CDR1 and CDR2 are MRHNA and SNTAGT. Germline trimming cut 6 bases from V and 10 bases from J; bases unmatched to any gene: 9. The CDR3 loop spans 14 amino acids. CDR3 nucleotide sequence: TGTGCCAGCAGCCAAGGAGGGGGCGCATCACCCCTCCACTTT. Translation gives CASSQGGGASPLHF.